Presented here are 9 T cell receptor beta chains from one specimen sequenced in a study of sequential checkpoint blockade in melanoma (dated by TCRdb to about 2019). Library generation was performed with the immunoSEQ multiplex PCR assay. The source is immuneACCESS, and TCRdb retained only in-frame sequences with V and J called. Part of the clones is not carried over; for the studies checked, unresolved V genes explain less than half of this, and the remainder is unexplained. The sample table contains about 9,200 clones; only one count was recorded for around 23% of them. The top ten constitute roughly 10% of the sample. This specimen's treatment or condition label, per the study, means: randomized to nivolumab then ipilimumab (arm A) or the reverse (arm B). This sample comprised tumor tissue (inferred from file names), obtained from a patient given nivolumab and ipilimumab in sequence. Receptors originate from a human donor with melanoma.

The table lists this clone with a count of one. This sequence joins TRBV19 and TRBJ2-5; D remains ambiguous. Germline V gene lookup returns CDR1 LNHDA and CDR2 SQIVND (reference sequence). The CDR3 consists of 13 residues. Trimming shortened V by 3 bases and J by 2 bases, and 7 bases separated the two germline ends. This CDR3 reads CASSIWTQETQYF. CDR3 DNA sequence: TGTGCCAGTAGTATTTGGACGCAAGAGACCCAGTACTTC.

This clone was observed a few times. The chain uses TRBV6-8 and TRBJ1-1; the D gene is possibly TRBD1 (5 bases). CDR3 length: 15 residues. With 0 bases removed from V and 1 base from J, the gap between germline ends came to 9 bases. Germline-derived CDR1 and CDR2 are MNHGY and SAAAGT. CDR3 region: CASSYSGVQNTEAFF. For the CDR3, the DNA is TGTGCCAGCAGTTACTCAGGGGTTCAGAACACTGAAGCTTTCTTT.

This clone came up many times. The chain links TRBV11-3 to TRBJ1-2; D is uncertain. The germline V gene encodes CDR1 SGHNT and CDR2 YENEEA. CDR3 length: 14 residues. V lost 6 bases, J lost 2 bases, and 13 bases lay in between. CDR3 sequence: CASRTSGGNYGYTF. CDR3 sequence (DNA): TGTGCCAGCAGAACATCTGGTGGGAACTATGGCTACACCTTC. Based on the CDR3 plus reference TRBV11-3 and TRBJ1-2, the full variable domain is EAGVVQSPRYKIIEKKQPVAFWCNPISGHNTLYWYLQNLGQGPELLIRYENEEAVDDSQLPKDRFSAERLKGVDSTLKIQPAELGDSAVYLCASRTSGGNYGYTFGSGTRLTVV.

The chain recombines TRBV5-1 with TRBJ2-5; 8 bases match TRBD2. The V and J ends lost 2 bases and 3 bases, in that order; junction bases with no gene match: 3. Per the germline V gene, CDR1 is SGHRS and CDR2 is YFSETQ. CDR3 length: 14 residues. CDR3 sequence (DNA): TGCGCCAGCAGCTTCGGGCGGGGGGAAGAGACCCAGTACTTC. Its protein is CASSFGRGEETQYF.

This clone has more than one count but fewer than ten. This chain links TRBV11-3 with TRBJ2-3; D possibly corresponds to TRBD2 (7 bases). CDR3 length: 16 amino acids. Trimming left V 2 bases short and J 4 bases short, with 16 bases between. The germline V gene has CDR1 SGHNT and CDR2 YENEEA. The DNA of the CDR3 is TGTGCCAGCAGCTTACGAGGGGGGGCCTCTGCAGATACGCAGTATTTT. This gives the protein CASSLRGGASADTQYF.

This clone qualifies as medium-sized. The rearrangement joins TRBV9 to TRBJ2-3; D is possibly TRBD2 (5 bases). This CDR3 spans 15 amino acids. In germline, CDR1 is SGDLS, CDR2 YYNGEE. With 3 bases removed from V and 0 bases from J, the gap between germline ends came to 11 bases. Here the CDR3 reads CASSDPGSSTDTQYF. As DNA, the CDR3 is TGTGCCAGCAGCGACCCGGGGTCAAGCACAGATACGCAGTATTTT.

Ten or more counts support this clone. The DNA of the CDR3 is TGTGCCAGCAGTTCAACAGGGTACGCCTACGAGCAGTACTTC. This gives the protein CASSSTGYAYEQYF. The V and J genes are TRBV11-3 and TRBJ2-7; D might be TRBD1 (6 bases). CDR1 SGHNT and CDR2 YENEEA come from the germline V gene. The germline V and J ends were trimmed by 6 bases and 2 bases, with 14 bases remaining between them. This CDR3 comprises 14 residues.

By frequency in the sample, this clone is medium-sized (0.01 to 0.1%). The chain carries TRBV11-3 and TRBJ1-5; 7 bases map to TRBD1. V shed 3 bases and J 5 bases; nucleotides not matched to a gene: 7. The CDR3 consists of 15 residues. Germline CDR1 SGHNT, CDR2 YENEEA. CDR3: CASSLERGLHQPQHF. CDR3 coding DNA: TGTGCCAGCAGCTTGGAGAGGGGGCTGCATCAGCCCCAGCATTTT.

By share of the sample, this clone is medium-sized (0.01 to 0.1%). The J gene is TRBJ2-7, the V gene TRBV19; the D gene is possibly TRBD1 (6 bases). V was shortened by 2 bases and J by 3 bases, with 14 bases between the two germline ends. The CDR3 loop spans 15 amino acids. Germline loops: CDR1 LNHDA, CDR2 SQIVND (reference sequence). CDR3 coding DNA: TGTGCCAGTAGTATATCGTCCGGACAGTACTACGAGCAGTACTTC. Encoded protein: CASSISSGQYYEQYF.